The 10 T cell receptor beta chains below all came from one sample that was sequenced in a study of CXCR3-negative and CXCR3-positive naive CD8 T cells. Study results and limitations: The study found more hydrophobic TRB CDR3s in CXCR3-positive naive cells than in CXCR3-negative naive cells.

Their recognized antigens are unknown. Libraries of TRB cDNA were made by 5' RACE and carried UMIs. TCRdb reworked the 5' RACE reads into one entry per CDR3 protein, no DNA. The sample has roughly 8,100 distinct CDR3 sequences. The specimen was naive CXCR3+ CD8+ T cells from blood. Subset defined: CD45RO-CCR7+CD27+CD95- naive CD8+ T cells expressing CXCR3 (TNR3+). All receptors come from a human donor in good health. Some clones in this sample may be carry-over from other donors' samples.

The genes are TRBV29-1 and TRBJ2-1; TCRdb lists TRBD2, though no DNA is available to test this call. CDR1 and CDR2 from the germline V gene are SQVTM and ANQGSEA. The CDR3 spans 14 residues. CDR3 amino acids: CSVRKGGGTNEQFF.

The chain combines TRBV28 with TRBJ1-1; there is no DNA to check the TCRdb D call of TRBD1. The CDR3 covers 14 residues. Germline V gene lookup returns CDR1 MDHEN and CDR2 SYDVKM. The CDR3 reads CASSSEIGGTEAFF. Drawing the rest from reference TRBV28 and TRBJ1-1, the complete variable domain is DVKVTQSSRYLVKRTGEKVFLECVQDMDHENMFWYRQDPGLGLRLIYFSYDVKMKEKGDIPEGYSVSREKKERFSLILESASTNQTSMYLCASSSEIGGTEAFFGQGTRLTVV.

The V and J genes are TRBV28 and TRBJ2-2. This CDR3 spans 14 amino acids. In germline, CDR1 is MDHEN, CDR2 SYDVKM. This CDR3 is CASKRPTNTGELFF.

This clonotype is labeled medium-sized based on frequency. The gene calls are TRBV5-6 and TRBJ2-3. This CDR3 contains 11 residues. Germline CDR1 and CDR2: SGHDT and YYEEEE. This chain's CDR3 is CASSFGDTQYF.

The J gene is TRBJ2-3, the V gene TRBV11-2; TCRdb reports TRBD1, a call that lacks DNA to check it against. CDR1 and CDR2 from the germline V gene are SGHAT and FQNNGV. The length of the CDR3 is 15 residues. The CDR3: CASSAGQGRGDTQYF.

CDR3 sequence reads: CASSLWGSSYEQYF. The V call is TRBV7-6, the J call TRBJ2-7. Per the germline V gene, CDR1 is SGHVS and CDR2 is FNYEAQ. The CDR3 extends over 14 amino acids.

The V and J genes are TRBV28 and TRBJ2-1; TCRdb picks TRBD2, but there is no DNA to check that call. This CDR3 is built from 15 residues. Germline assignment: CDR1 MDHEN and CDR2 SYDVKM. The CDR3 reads CASSFLAHSYNEQFF.

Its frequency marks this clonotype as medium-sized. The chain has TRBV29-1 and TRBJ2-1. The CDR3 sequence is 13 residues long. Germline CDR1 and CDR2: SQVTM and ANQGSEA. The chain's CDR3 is CSVEGEQYNEQFF.

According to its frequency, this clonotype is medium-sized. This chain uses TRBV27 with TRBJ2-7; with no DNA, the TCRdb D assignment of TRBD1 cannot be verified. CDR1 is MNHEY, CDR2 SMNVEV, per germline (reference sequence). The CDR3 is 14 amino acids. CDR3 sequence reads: CASSLTGEAYEQYF.

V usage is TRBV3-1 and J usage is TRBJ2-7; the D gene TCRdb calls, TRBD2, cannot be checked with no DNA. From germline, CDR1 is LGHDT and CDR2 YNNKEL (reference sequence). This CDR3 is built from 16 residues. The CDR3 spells CASSPLGLAGTYEQYF.